The clone carrying this T cell receptor beta chain has more than one count but fewer than ten. The target antigen is unknown. This record belongs to a study of human T cells and chemical hapten exposure. Study-level findings and limits: The formation of large CDR3 similarity clusters by expanded TCRs significantly exceeded that of controls.

TCRdb analysed the RACE reads with MiXCR anew, one entry per CDR3 protein. Counted here are around 190,000 distinct CDR3 sequences, 20% to 25% occurring once; the ten biggest clones make up over 6.5%. Time point noted: patch test 1, 2 weeks after DPC sensitization. Treatment in this sample: therapeutic diphenylcyclopropenone sensitization with weekly scalp DPC. Per the germline V gene, CDR1 is SGHTA and CDR2 is FQGNSA. The CDR3 length is 15 residues. After removal of 2 bases from V and 2 bases from J, the junction contained 0 bases not matched to a gene. The chain has TRBV7-2 and TRBJ2-2, with 9 bases lining up with TRBD1. Source: whole blood, taken in connection with sensitization to the hapten diphenylcyclopropenone (DPC). The sequence came from a woman between 45 and 60 years old with alopecia areata. Some clones in this sample may be carry-over from other donors' samples. The CDR3 DNA is TGTGCCAGCAGCTTAACAGGGGGCAACACCGGGGAGCTGTTTTTT. It specifies CASSLTGGNTGELFF.